The rows below give T cell receptor beta chains drawn from one sample of a study of blood T cell repertoires in COVID-19. The repertoire was sequenced with immunoSEQ multiplex PCR; TCRdb's copy has only in-frame clones and lacks some. The data show around 330,000 clones, roughly 85% seen once. The sample was PBMCs or T cells enriched from blood (not recorded which). The receptors derive from a woman aged 25 to 45 who had been exposed to COVID-19. Both conserved end residues are part of each CDR3. A D gene is named only where the DNA matches it firmly. Only part of the rows carry a size: once, few, many, or a class if the clone is expanded.

DNA: TGTGCCAGCAGCCCCCTCAGGTCAGGCGGGAAACTGTTTTTT
CDR3: CASSPLRSGGKLFF
V: TRBV7-9
size: NA
J: TRBJ1-4
D: NA

DNA: TGTGCCTGCCTAGACAGGGGCGCAGGTGGCTACACCTTC
CDR3: CACLDRGAGGYTF
V: TRBV30
size: NA
J: TRBJ1-2
D: TRBD1

DNA: TGTGCCAGTAGTACAGGGGAAGGCACAGATACGCAGTATTTT
CDR3: CASSTGEGTDTQYF
V: TRBV19
size: NA
J: TRBJ2-3
D: NA

DNA: TGTGCCAGCATCCCTAGCGGGAACAGACCAGATACGCAGTATTTT
CDR3: CASIPSGNRPDTQYF
V: TRBV5-5
size: NA
J: TRBJ2-3
D: TRBD2

DNA: TGTGCCAGCAGCCAACAAACTAGCGGGAGGGCCTATGAGCAGTTCTTC
CDR3: CASSQQTSGRAYEQFF
V: TRBV3-1/TRBV3-2
size: NA
J: TRBJ2-1
D: TRBD2

DNA: TGTGCCAGCAGCGTAGGCTCTCCGGGGGTGAACACTGAAGCTTTCTTT
CDR3: CASSVGSPGVNTEAFF
V: TRBV9
size: NA
J: TRBJ1-1
D: NA

DNA: TGTGCCAGCAGTCCAACAGGGGCCCTTTCTGGAAACACCATATATTTT
CDR3: CASSPTGALSGNTIYF
V: TRBV7-6
size: NA
J: TRBJ1-3
D: TRBD1

DNA: TGTGCCAGCAGCTTGAACGAGCTCTACGAGCAGTACTTC
CDR3: CASSLNELYEQYF
V: TRBV5-4
size: NA
J: TRBJ2-7
D: NA

DNA: TGTGCCAGCAGCGTGTCCCGGGACAGGGGAACGTCCGGGGAGCTGTTTTTT
CDR3: CASSVSRDRGTSGELFF
V: TRBV9
size: NA
J: TRBJ2-2
D: TRBD1

DNA: TGTGCCTGGAGTGTATTGGACAGGCGGAACACTGAAGCTTTCTTT
CDR3: CAWSVLDRRNTEAFF
V: TRBV30
size: few
J: TRBJ1-1
D: TRBD1

DNA: TGTGCCAGCAGCCAAGATACAGTAGATCGGGCTTTCTTT
CDR3: CASSQDTVDRAFF
V: TRBV3-1/TRBV3-2
size: NA
J: TRBJ1-1
D: NA

DNA: TGTGCCAGCTCACCAAGGGAGCTCTCTGGAAACACCATATATTTT
CDR3: CASSPRELSGNTIYF
V: TRBV18
size: NA
J: TRBJ1-3
D: NA

DNA: TGTGCCAGCAGGTTAGCTGTAGGGGTGGAGGAGACCCAGTACTTC
CDR3: CASRLAVGVEETQYF
V: TRBV7-9
size: NA
J: TRBJ2-5
D: NA

DNA: TGTGCCAGCAGGGACACAGGGGTAGGCTATGGCTACACCTTC
CDR3: CASRDTGVGYGYTF
V: TRBV2
size: NA
J: TRBJ1-2
D: TRBD1

DNA: TGTGCCAGCAGTAATGGCAGGGGCAATGAAAAACTGTTTTTT
CDR3: CASSNGRGNEKLFF
V: TRBV28
size: NA
J: TRBJ1-4
D: NA

DNA: TGTGCCAGCAGCCCTTACAGGGGAGCCTATAATTCACCCCTCCACTTT
CDR3: CASSPYRGAYNSPLHF
V: TRBV7-2
size: NA
J: TRBJ1-6
D: TRBD1

DNA: TGCGCCAGCAGCTTGGGGACTAGCGGGGGGTCAGATACGCAGTATTTT
CDR3: CASSLGTSGGSDTQYF
V: TRBV5-1
size: NA
J: TRBJ2-3
D: TRBD2

DNA: TGTGCCAGCAGTTTATTTCGCACAGGGTCAAGGGAAAAACTGTTTTTT
CDR3: CASSLFRTGSREKLFF
V: TRBV28
size: few
J: TRBJ1-4
D: NA

DNA: TGCGCCAGCAGCCAAAGGGGGTTAGGGGGCAATGAGCAGTTCTTC
CDR3: CASSQRGLGGNEQFF
V: TRBV4-3
size: NA
J: TRBJ2-1
D: NA

DNA: TGTGCCAGCATCGGGAGCTATTCTGGCGCCCAGCATTTT
CDR3: CASIGSYSGAQHF
V: TRBV2
size: NA
J: TRBJ1-5
D: NA

DNA: TGTGCCTGGCAGATCAGGGGCTCTGGAAACACCATATATTTT
CDR3: CAWQIRGSGNTIYF
V: TRBV30
size: NA
J: TRBJ1-3
D: NA

DNA: TGTGCCAGCAGCCAGGGATTGGGACACACAGATACGCAGTATTTT
CDR3: CASSQGLGHTDTQYF
V: TRBV5-4
size: few
J: TRBJ2-3
D: NA

DNA: TGTGCCAGCAGTTACGGGACAGGGACCTACGAGCAGTACTTC
CDR3: CASSYGTGTYEQYF
V: TRBV6-5
size: NA
J: TRBJ2-7
D: TRBD1

DNA: TGTGCCAGCAGTTGGGGGGGATCTCAGGGAGATGGCTACACCTTC
CDR3: CASSWGGSQGDGYTF
V: TRBV2
size: once
J: TRBJ1-2
D: NA

DNA: TGTGCCAGCAGTTTCACAGGGTACACCGGGGAGCTGTTTTTT
CDR3: CASSFTGYTGELFF
V: TRBV6-4
size: few
J: TRBJ2-2
D: NA

DNA: TGTGCCAGCAGCTTTCTTCAGGGTAAAGAGACCCAGTACTTC
CDR3: CASSFLQGKETQYF
V: TRBV7-2
size: few
J: TRBJ2-5
D: NA

DNA: TGCGCCAGCCGTGCTGGGCCGGGAACTTCCTACAATGAGCAGTTCTTC
CDR3: CASRAGPGTSYNEQFF
V: TRBV4-1
size: NA
J: TRBJ2-1
D: NA

DNA: TGTGCCAGCAGTGACACCAGTAGCAATCAGCCCCAGCATTTT
CDR3: CASSDTSSNQPQHF
V: TRBV6-1
size: NA
J: TRBJ1-5
D: NA

DNA: TGTGCCAGCAGTTTATTAGCGGGAGTAGGGTACGAGCAGTACTTC
CDR3: CASSLLAGVGYEQYF
V: TRBV27
size: NA
J: TRBJ2-7
D: TRBD2

DNA: TGTGCCAGCAGCGTTCAGGGGGCAAACTATGGCTACACCTTC
CDR3: CASSVQGANYGYTF
V: TRBV5-5
size: NA
J: TRBJ1-2
D: TRBD1

DNA: TGTGCCAGCGGCGGGTCGCGAACTGGCTACACCTTC
CDR3: CASGGSRTGYTF
V: TRBV2
size: NA
J: TRBJ1-2
D: NA

DNA: TGCGCCACCTCAGACAGGCGGCAGAGTGAAGCTTTCTTT
CDR3: CATSDRRQSEAFF
V: TRBV10-2
size: NA
J: TRBJ1-1
D: NA

DNA: TGCGCCAGCAGCTCTGGACAGGTTTACGAGCAGTACTTC
CDR3: CASSSGQVYEQYF
V: TRBV5-1
size: once
J: TRBJ2-7
D: TRBD1

DNA: TGTGCCAGCAGTTTAGAGGGACACACAGATACGCAGTATTTT
CDR3: CASSLEGHTDTQYF
V: TRBV28
size: NA
J: TRBJ2-3
D: NA